Listed below are T cell receptor beta chains from one sample, sequenced in a study of OX40 agonist ivuxolimab in advanced cancers. Clones were read by immunoSEQ multiplex PCR, and TCRdb kept only the in-frame ones, dropping some. This sample has tens of thousands of clones; approximately 83% occur once, and the top ten carry under 0.55%. The sequenced sample was CD4+ or CD8+ T cells sorted from blood, obtained in a trial of the OX40 agonist ivuxolimab. These receptors came from an adult with an advanced solid tumor such as melanoma, head and neck, liver or kidney cancer. The CDR3 runs from the conserved cysteine through the conserved F or W. A D gene is named only where the DNA matches it firmly. Some rows have no size entry. The others give once, few or many, or a class for an expanded clone.

>TRBJ2-2|TRBV11-2|-|TRBD2
CASSPLGGRNTGELFF
TGTGCCAGCAGCCCTCTCGGCGGGAGGAACACCGGGGAGCTGTTTTTT
>TRBJ2-2|TRBV25-1|-|-
CAGRTDTGELFF
TGTGCCGGCCGGACAGACACCGGGGAGCTGTTTTTT
>TRBJ1-1|TRBV6-6|-|-
CASSYAKEAFF
TGTGCCAGCAGTTACGCTAAGGAAGCTTTCTTT
>TRBJ2-7|TRBV10-3|-|TRBD2
CAISSAGTRYYEQYF
TGTGCCATCAGTAGTGCCGGGACTAGATACTACGAGCAGTACTTC
>TRBJ1-2|TRBV28|-|-
CASCSRNYGYTF
TGTGCCAGCTGTAGCAGGAACTATGGCTACACCTTC
>TRBJ2-6|TRBV5-3|-|-
CARSLILGALPIGANVLTF
TGTGCCAGAAGCTTGATTTTGGGGGCCCTACCGATAGGGGCCAACGTCCTGACTTTC
>TRBJ2-7|TRBV28|-|TRBD2
CASSPPLGQRERYEQYF
TGTGCCAGCAGTCCGCCCCTGGGGCAGCGGGAGAGGTACGAGCAGTACTTC
>TRBJ1-2|TRBV27|once|-
CASSLAGAYGYTF
TGTGCCAGCAGTTTAGCAGGGGCCTATGGCTACACCTTC
>TRBJ1-1|TRBV6-5|-|TRBD1
CASSTRGLTEAFF
TGTGCCAGCAGCACTAGGGGGCTAACTGAAGCTTTCTTT
>TRBJ1-1|TRBV5-1|-|-
CASSLDAGRLNTEAFF
TGCGCCAGCAGCTTGGACGCAGGGCGTCTGAACACTGAAGCTTTCTTT
>TRBJ1-6|TRBV7-6|-|-
CASSDMRTDASPLHF
TGTGCCAGCAGCGATATGAGGACAGATGCCTCACCCCTCCACTTT
>TRBJ1-6|TRBV27|-|-
CASSLIRGGDSPLHF
TGTGCCAGCAGTTTAATCCGGGGTGGGGATTCACCCCTCCACTTT
>TRBJ2-2|TRBV6-1|-|TRBD1
CASVGTGRAGELFF
TGTGCCAGCGTGGGGACAGGGAGAGCCGGGGAGCTGTTTTTT
>TRBJ1-2|TRBV18|-|-
CASSAATGGYGYTF
TGTGCCAGCTCTGCCGCCACAGGCGGCTATGGCTACACCTTC
>TRBJ2-3|TRBV5-1|-|TRBD2
CASRAVAGSSTDTQYF
TGCGCCAGCCGAGCCGTAGCGGGTTCTAGCACAGATACGCAGTATTTT
>TRBJ1-1|TRBV30|-|-
CAWSVGGRAEAFF
TGTGCCTGGAGTGTAGGAGGTCGTGCTGAAGCTTTCTTT
>TRBJ1-4|TRBV27|-|-
CASSSEPPRWEKLFF
TGTGCCAGCAGTTCAGAGCCCCCTCGTTGGGAAAAACTGTTTTTT
>TRBJ2-1|TRBV5-4|-|TRBD2
CASSSWTSGNEQFF
TGTGCCAGCAGCTCGTGGACTAGCGGCAATGAGCAGTTCTTC
>TRBJ2-2|TRBV5-1|-|-
CASSLEEGGELFF
TGCGCCAGCAGCTTGGAGGAGGGCGGGGAGCTGTTTTTT
>TRBJ2-1|TRBV7-9|-|TRBD1
CASSSGTGFDEQFF
TGTGCCAGCAGCTCCGGGACAGGGTTCGATGAGCAGTTCTTC
>TRBJ2-2|TRBV2|-|TRBD1
CASSRTGDTGELFF
TGTGCCAGCAGTCGGACAGGGGACACCGGGGAGCTGTTTTTT
>TRBJ2-1|TRBV11-3|-|-
CASSLADTNNEQFF
TGTGCCAGCAGCTTAGCGGACACAAACAATGAGCAGTTCTTC
>TRBJ1-2|TRBV30|-|TRBD1
CAWSGGGGGRSYGYTF
TGTGCCTGGAGTGGGGGGGGAGGGGGCAGGAGCTATGGCTACACCTTC
>TRBJ2-5|TRBV11-3|-|-
CASSRILYGTQYF
TGTGCCAGCAGCCGGATCTTATATGGGACCCAGTACTTC